These 18 T cell receptor beta chains share one sample of origin, sequenced in a study of cytomegalovirus exposure and HLA in healthy donors. Some clones are missing from TCRdb's copy, which holds only in-frame ones; the method was immunoSEQ multiplex PCR. Here the sample spans tens of thousands of clones, 90% to 95% being singletons. Sequencing was done on a sample of PBMCs. Every receptor here comes from a man aged 18 to 35 in good health and CMV-seronegative.

The chain has TRBV11-1 and TRBJ2-7; TRBD1 agrees at 8 bases. Germline V gene lookup returns CDR1 SGHAT and CDR2 FQDESV (reference sequence). The V and J ends lost 7 bases and 3 bases, in that order; junction bases with no gene match: 5. The CDR3 loop spans 13 amino acids. In nucleotides, the CDR3 is TGTGCCAGCACCCCCGGGACAGGCTACGAGCAGTACTTC. Protein product: CASTPGTGYEQYF.

CDR3 coding DNA: TGTGCCATCAGTGGACATTACGGGGTGCGCAACACTGAAGCTTTCTTT. This sequence encodes CAISGHYGVRNTEAFF. The rearrangement uses TRBV10-3 and TRBJ1-1; D call uncertain. Per germline, CDR1 ENHRY and CDR2 SYGVKD. This CDR3 has 16 residues. V was pared by 4 bases and J by 2 bases, with 17 bases between.

The rearrangement links TRBV6-1 to TRBJ2-7; D might be TRBD1 (5 bases). Trimming stripped 7 bases from V and 0 bases from J, with 10 bases between. The CDR3 runs to 13 residues. Germline CDR1 and CDR2: MNHNS and SASEGT. Here the CDR3 reads CASTQGSSYEQYF. CDR3 DNA: TGTGCCAGCACTCAGGGAAGCTCCTACGAGCAGTACTTC.

The CDR3 loop is CASSLSVENEQFF. The CDR3 DNA reads as TGTGCCAGCAGTTTATCAGTGGAGAATGAGCAGTTCTTC. The chain is built from TRBV27 and TRBJ2-1; no definite D call. CDR1 and CDR2 (germline): MNHEY, SMNVEV (reference sequence). Trimming cost V 0 bases and J 7 bases, with 7 bases left between them. The CDR3 extends over 13 amino acids.

V is TRBV5-4 and J is TRBJ2-7; TRBD2 might be the D (5 bases). With 7 bases removed from V and 5 bases from J, the gap between germline ends came to 10 bases. CDR1 and CDR2 from the germline V gene are SGHNT and YYREEE (reference sequence). The CDR3 loop spans 11 amino acids. CDR3 loop: CASGWRDEQYF. The CDR3 DNA sequence: TGTGCCAGCGGATGGCGGGACGAGCAGTACTTC.

The chain carries TRBV6-6 and TRBJ2-3; a possible D gene is TRBD2 (6 bases). The V and J ends lost 4 bases and 6 bases respectively, with 14 bases between them. This CDR3 spans 14 amino acids. Germline lookup yields CDR1 MNHNY and CDR2 SVGAGI (reference sequence). The chain's CDR3 is CASSWTTSFDTQYF. CDR3 coding DNA: TGTGCCAGCAGTTGGACTACCTCCTTTGATACGCAGTATTTT.

The rearrangement joins TRBV2 to TRBJ2-5; 9 positions agree with TRBD2. The V gene end was trimmed by 5 bases and the J gene end by 5 bases; junction bases not matched to a gene: 12. This CDR3 has 16 amino acids. CDR1 is SNHLY, CDR2 FYNNEI, per germline. The CDR3 DNA reads TGTGCCAGCAGTCGGGTCGGCGGGAGGGTCGGCGAGACCCAGTACTTC. This encodes CASSRVGGRVGETQYF.

The rearrangement uses TRBV5-4 and TRBJ1-2; 8 bases agree with TRBD1. The CDR3 contains 18 residues. Germline CDR1 SGHNT, CDR2 YYREEE (reference sequence). V trimming: 4 bases; J trimming: 5 bases; junction bases outside the gene matches: 19. CDR3 in DNA: TGTGCCAGCAGCGGACGGGACAGGCCTATACTTCGACCTTATGGCTACACCTTC. This codes for CASSGRDRPILRPYGYTF.

V usage is TRBV27 and J usage is TRBJ2-1; TRBD1 matches at 10 bases. CDR3 size: 15 residues. Per the germline V gene, CDR1 is MNHEY and CDR2 is SMNVEV (reference sequence). Unmatched junction bases numbered 6, after V lost 5 bases and J lost 5 bases. CDR3 nucleotides: TGTGCCAGCAGTCCCCGGGACAGGGGAAACAATGAGCAGTTCTTC. Translated: CASSPRDRGNNEQFF.

This sequence joins TRBV6-5 and TRBJ1-1; D is uncertain. The CDR3 is 14 amino acids. Germline V gives CDR1 MNHEY, CDR2 SVGAGI. V lost 4 bases, J lost 1 base, and 10 bases lay in between. CDR3 coding DNA: TGTGCCAGCAGTTCCCCCACCGGGAACACTGAAGCTTTCTTT. It encodes CASSSPTGNTEAFF.

This chain uses TRBV28 with TRBJ2-7, with a weak D call TRBD1 (6 bases). The CDR3 length is 15 residues. Germline values: CDR1 MDHEN, CDR2 SYDVKM. V shed 4 bases and J shed 3 bases, with 16 bases lying between them. The CDR3 spells CASSYNRDTDYEQYF. The DNA for the CDR3 is TGTGCCAGCAGTTATAACCGGGACACAGACTACGAGCAGTACTTC.

The chain joins TRBV2 to TRBJ1-3; tentative D call: TRBD1 (5 bases). V was cut by 11 bases and J by 4 bases, with 15 bases left in between. Germline CDR1 is SNHLY and CDR2 is FYNNEI. This CDR3 spans 13 amino acids. CDR3 coding DNA: TGTGCCGGACGGGGGGTAAAAGGAAACACCATATATTTT. This translates into CAGRGVKGNTIYF. Full variable domain (rest looked up from reference TRBV2 and TRBJ1-3): EPEVTQTPSHQVTQMGQEVILRCVPISNHLYFYWYRQILGQKVEFLVSFYNNEISEKSEIFDDQFSVERPDGSNFTLKIRSTKLEDSAMYFCAGRGVKGNTIYFGEGSWLTVV.

The chain links TRBV28 to TRBJ1-1; maybe TRBD1 (5 bases). The CDR3 contains 14 residues. CDR1 and CDR2 from the germline V gene are MDHEN and SYDVKM. Trimming took off 7 bases at V and 4 bases at J, with 16 bases between the two ends. The CDR3 DNA sequence: TGTGCCAGCAACAAACCAGGGTTGGCCACTGAAGCTTTCTTT. It is translated as CASNKPGLATEAFF.

The chain recombines TRBV5-5 with TRBJ2-7; D is unclear. Trimming removed 4 bases from V and 4 bases from J, with 15 bases in between. This CDR3 spans 14 amino acids. CDR1 and CDR2 (germline): SGHKS, YYEKEE (reference sequence). Written as DNA, the CDR3 is TGTGCCAGCAGCCCAGGCACCGCCTCATACGAGCAGTACTTC. Its protein product is CASSPGTASYEQYF.

The gene calls are TRBV6-5 and TRBJ2-7; possible D gene TRBD2, 6 bases. Per the germline V gene, CDR1 is MNHEY and CDR2 is SVGAGI. The CDR3 is 14 residues long. The V and J ends lost 8 bases and 2 bases respectively, with 16 bases between them. CDR3 amino acids: CASGEDGGAYEQYF. DNA of the CDR3: TGTGCCAGCGGGGAGGACGGAGGGGCCTACGAGCAGTACTTC.

V and J are TRBV18 and TRBJ2-1; 11 bases fit TRBD1. Germline V gene lookup returns CDR1 KGHSH and CDR2 LQKENI. The CDR3 is 16 amino acids. Losses at the gene ends were 1 base for V and 7 bases for J; bases not matched to a gene: 6. CDR3 in DNA: TGTGCCAGCTCACCACTCATTGGACAGGGGGCGAATGAGCAGTTCTTC. This sequence encodes CASSPLIGQGANEQFF.

The chain is built from TRBV2 and TRBJ1-1; possible D gene TRBD1, 5 bases. Trimming took off 8 bases at V and 0 bases at J, with 19 bases between the two ends. Germline loops: CDR1 SNHLY, CDR2 FYNNEI. The CDR3 sequence is 16 residues long. Here the CDR3 DNA reads TGTGCCAGCTCCACAGGTAAAAGGGAAATGAACACTGAAGCTTTCTTT. This encodes CASSTGKREMNTEAFF. Looking up the rest from reference TRBV2 and TRBJ1-1 gives the full variable domain: EPEVTQTPSHQVTQMGQEVILRCVPISNHLYFYWYRQILGQKVEFLVSFYNNEISEKSEIFDDQFSVERPDGSNFTLKIRSTKLEDSAMYFCASSTGKREMNTEAFFGQGTRLTVV.

V and J are TRBV11-2 and TRBJ2-1; D is ambiguous. The CDR3 contains 13 residues. Per germline, CDR1 SGHAT and CDR2 FQNNGV. Trimming took 1 base from V and 7 from J, leaving 8 bases between them. CDR3 region: CASSLGFGNEQFF. CDR3 coding DNA: TGTGCCAGCAGCTTAGGTTTCGGGAATGAGCAGTTCTTC.